This T cell receptor (beta chain) is from a study of T cell repertoires in cytomegalovirus infection. Each CDR3 protein gets one entry after TCRdb re-called the reads with MiXCR. The sample includes approximately 83,000 distinct CDR3 sequences, roughly a quarter of them seen just once. The CDR3 spans 16 residues. V lost 4 bases to trimming and J lost 4 bases; unmatched junction nucleotides: 11. Germline V lookup: CDR1 LNHDA, CDR2 SQIVND (reference sequence). As for this clonotype: Its antigen is unidentified.

The TCR originated in a human donor in good health (CMV status not recorded). Some clones in this sample may be carry-over from other donors' samples. Here the sequenced sample was CD8+ T cells from cultured PBMCs, taken from culture after CMV antigen stimulation. The chain has TRBV19 and TRBJ2-7; 9 nucleotides line up with TRBD1. The CDR3: CASSKGLGTGSYEQYF. The CDR3 region has the DNA TGTGCCAGTAGTAAGGGTCTGGGGACAGGGTCATACGAGCAGTACTTC.